Reported below is one TCR beta chain. Its antigen remains unknown. The entry originates in a study of cytomegalovirus exposure and HLA in healthy donors. Study-level findings and limits: Excluded were some V segments that proved indistinguishable, including TRBV6-2 and TRBV6-3. Researchers reported from a later analysis that most CMV-associated TCR beta chains appeared HLA-restricted.

The PCR employed 60 Vbeta primers together with 13 Jbeta primers. In the study's own analysis: Later, an analysis found 80 million or so unique TCR beta chains, and some 10 million of these were shared. Clones were read by immunoSEQ multiplex PCR, and TCRdb kept only the in-frame ones, dropping some. D and trimming were read from the DNA, whereas the V and J calls and clone size are those reported in that table. The repertoire includes around 200,000 clones, 77% of them detected once, and around 3.5% sits in the top ten. Germline lookup yields CDR1 SQVTM and CDR2 ANQGSEA. Trimming took 3 bases from V and 0 from J, leaving 5 bases between them. The CDR3 is 13 residues long.

This TCR was sampled from a woman in her sixties or seventies in good health and CMV-seropositive. The rearrangement uses TRBV29-1 and TRBJ2-2; D remains unclear. Input material: PBMCs. CDR3 region: CSVDEANTGELFF. The DNA of the CDR3 is TGCAGCGTTGATGAGGCGAACACCGGGGAGCTGTTTTTT.